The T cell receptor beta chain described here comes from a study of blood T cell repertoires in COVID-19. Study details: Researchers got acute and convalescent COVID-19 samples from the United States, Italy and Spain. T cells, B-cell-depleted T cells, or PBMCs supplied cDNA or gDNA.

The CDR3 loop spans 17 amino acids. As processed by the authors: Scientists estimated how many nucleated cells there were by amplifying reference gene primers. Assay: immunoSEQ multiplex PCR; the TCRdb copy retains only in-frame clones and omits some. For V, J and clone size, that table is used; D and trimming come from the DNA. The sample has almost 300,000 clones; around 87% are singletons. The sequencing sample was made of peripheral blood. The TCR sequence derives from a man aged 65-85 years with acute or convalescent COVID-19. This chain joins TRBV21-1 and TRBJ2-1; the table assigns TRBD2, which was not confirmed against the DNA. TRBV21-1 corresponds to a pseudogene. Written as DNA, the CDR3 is TGTGCCAGCAGCAAAGAAGGTAGCGGGAGGGCTCGCAATGAGCAGTTCTTC. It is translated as CASSKEGSGRARNEQFF.